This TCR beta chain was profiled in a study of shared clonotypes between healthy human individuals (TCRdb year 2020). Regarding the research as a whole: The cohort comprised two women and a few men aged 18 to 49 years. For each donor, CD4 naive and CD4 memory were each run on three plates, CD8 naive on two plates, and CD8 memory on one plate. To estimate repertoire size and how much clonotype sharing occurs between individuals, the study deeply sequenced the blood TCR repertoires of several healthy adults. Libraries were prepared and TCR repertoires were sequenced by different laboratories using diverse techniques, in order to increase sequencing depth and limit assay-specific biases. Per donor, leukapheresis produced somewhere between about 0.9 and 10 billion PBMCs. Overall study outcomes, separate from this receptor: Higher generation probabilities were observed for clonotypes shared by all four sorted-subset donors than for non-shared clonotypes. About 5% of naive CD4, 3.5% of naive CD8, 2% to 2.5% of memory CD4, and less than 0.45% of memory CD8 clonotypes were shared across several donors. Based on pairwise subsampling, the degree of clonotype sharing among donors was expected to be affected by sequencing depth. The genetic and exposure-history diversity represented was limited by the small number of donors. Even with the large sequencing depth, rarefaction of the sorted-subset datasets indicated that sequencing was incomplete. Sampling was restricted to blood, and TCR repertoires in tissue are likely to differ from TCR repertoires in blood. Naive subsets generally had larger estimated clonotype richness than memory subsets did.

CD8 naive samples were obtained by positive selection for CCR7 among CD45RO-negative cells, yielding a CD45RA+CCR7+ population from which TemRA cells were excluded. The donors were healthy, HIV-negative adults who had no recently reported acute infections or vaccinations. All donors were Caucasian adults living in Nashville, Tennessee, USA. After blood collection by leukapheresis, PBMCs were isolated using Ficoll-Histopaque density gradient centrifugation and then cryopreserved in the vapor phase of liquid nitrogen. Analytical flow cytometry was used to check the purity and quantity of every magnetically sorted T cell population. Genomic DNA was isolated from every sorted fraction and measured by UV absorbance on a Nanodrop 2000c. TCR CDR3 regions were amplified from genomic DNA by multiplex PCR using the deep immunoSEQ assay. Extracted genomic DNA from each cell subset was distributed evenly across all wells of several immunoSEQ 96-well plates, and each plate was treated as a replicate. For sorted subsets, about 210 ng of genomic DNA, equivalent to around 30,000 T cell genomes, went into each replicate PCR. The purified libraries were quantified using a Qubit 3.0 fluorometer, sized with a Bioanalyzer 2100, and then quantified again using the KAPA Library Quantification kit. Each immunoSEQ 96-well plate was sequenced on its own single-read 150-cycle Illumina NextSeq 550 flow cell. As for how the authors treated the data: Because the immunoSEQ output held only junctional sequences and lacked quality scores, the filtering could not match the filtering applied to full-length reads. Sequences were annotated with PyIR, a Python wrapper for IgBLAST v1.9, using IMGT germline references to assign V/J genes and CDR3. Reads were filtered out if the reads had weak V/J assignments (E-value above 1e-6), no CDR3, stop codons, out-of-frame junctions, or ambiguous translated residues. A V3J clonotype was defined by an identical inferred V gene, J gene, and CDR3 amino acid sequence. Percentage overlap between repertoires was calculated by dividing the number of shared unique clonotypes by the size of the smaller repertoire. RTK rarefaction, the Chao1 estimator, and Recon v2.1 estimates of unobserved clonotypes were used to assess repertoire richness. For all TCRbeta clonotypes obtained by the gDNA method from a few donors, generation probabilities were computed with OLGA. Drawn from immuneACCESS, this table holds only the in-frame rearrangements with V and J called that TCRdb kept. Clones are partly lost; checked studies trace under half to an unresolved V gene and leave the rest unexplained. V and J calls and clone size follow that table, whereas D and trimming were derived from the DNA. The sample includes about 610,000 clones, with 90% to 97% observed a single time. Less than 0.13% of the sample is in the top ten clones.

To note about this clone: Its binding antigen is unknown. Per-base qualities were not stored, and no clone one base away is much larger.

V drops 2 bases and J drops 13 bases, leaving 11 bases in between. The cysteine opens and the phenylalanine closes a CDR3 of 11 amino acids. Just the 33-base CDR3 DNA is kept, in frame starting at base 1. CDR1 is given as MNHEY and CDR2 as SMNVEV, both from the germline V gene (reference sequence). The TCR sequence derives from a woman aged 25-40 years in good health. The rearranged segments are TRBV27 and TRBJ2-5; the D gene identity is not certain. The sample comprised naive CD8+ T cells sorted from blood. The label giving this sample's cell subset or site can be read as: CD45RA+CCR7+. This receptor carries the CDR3 CASSLGNYWYF. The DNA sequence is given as TGTGCCAGCAGTTTAGGGAACTATTGGTACTTC.